The entry below describes one T cell receptor beta chain. Stated time point: late sampling 161 to 241 days after vaccination in three convalescent patients. The V gene's germline CDR1 is SGHTS and CDR2 YDEGEE. V was shortened by 0 bases and J by 7 bases, with 7 bases between the two germline ends. The CDR3 contains 12 residues. These data belong to a study of vaccination and CD4 T cells after COVID-19. TCRdb independently ran MiXCR on the PCR reads; one entry per CDR3 protein. The data contain about 36,000 distinct CDR3 sequences, more than 35% of them singletons. The sequences come from CD4+ T cells from blood, collected about 7 months after SARS-CoV-2 vaccination. This clonotype originated in a human donor who had recovered from COVID-19. V and J are TRBV5-8 and TRBJ1-2; D is unclear. Written as DNA, the CDR3 is TGTGCCAGCAGCTTGGGTTCGCGTGGCTACACCTTC. This sequence encodes CASSLGSRGYTF.